This T cell receptor (beta chain) was observed in a study of CXCR3-negative and CXCR3-positive naive CD8 T cells (dated by TCRdb to the late 2010s). Describing the broader study: About 150 million TRB reads were obtained in total, roughly 1.5 +/- 0.3 million reads per library. TRBV-TRBJ cluster analysis included naive subsets from about five donors and memory cells from 3 donors. Data from roughly eleven donors, pooled across two independent experiments, went into the diversity and physicochemical repertoire analyses.

Sequencer: NextSeq 550. The Human TCR Profiling Kit (MiLaboratory) was used to prepare UMI-labeled 5' RACE TRB cDNA libraries. The full amount of extracted RNA was used for cDNA synthesis, and the full amount of resulting cDNA was used for PCR amplification. The libraries were made side by side, with each library going through the same number of PCR cycles. From the authors' description of their analysis: MIGEC and MiXCR extracted about 50,000 +/- 10,000 unique UMI-labeled TRB cDNA molecules per library, requiring at least two reads per UMI. An average of approximately 40,000 +/- 10,000 functional in-frame TRB CDR3 nucleotide clonotypes without stop codons was found per library. Diversity metrics, including normalized Shannon-Wiener and Chao1, were computed in VDJtools after downsampling to 5000 UMI-labeled TRB molecules per sample. For the central five CDR3 residues, VDJtools calculated physicochemical properties weighted by clonotype size, namely interaction energy, strength, volume and Kidera factor 4. TCRdb reprocessed the sequencing reads and holds a single record per CDR3 protein sequence, with no DNA. The V and J calls were not made by the authors but by TCRdb's processing. In this sample's table one finds some 130,000 distinct CDR3 sequences. Jointly, the top ten make up less than 0.3% of the sample.

Overall results and qualifications from the work: CXCR3 expression partially decreased after cryopreservation, so most assays used freshly isolated PBMCs. Because surface CD5, which is linked to self-reactivity in mice, was comparable between the naive subsets, TCR interaction strength was also inferred from the physicochemical properties of TRB CDR3s. Similar TRBV-TRBJ usage was shown by naive CXCR3-negative and CXCR3-positive cells from the same donor, whereas distinct patterns were shown by memory cells. Comparably high repertoire diversity was found in both naive subsets, whereas much lower repertoire diversity was found in memory CD8+ T cells. TRB CDR3s from CXCR3-positive naive cells showed higher hydrophobicity (lower Kidera factor 4), lower energy, and higher strength and volume indices than CXCR3-negative naive cells.

CDR1 and CDR2 (MGHRA, YSYEKL) derive from the germline V gene. The CDR3 starts with the cysteine, ends with the phenylalanine, and has 19 residues. No DNA is given. For every CD8+ T cell subset, a few hundred thousand cells were flow-sorted straight into RLT lysis buffer, and each subset was sorted in triplicate. Naive CD8+ T cells were defined stringently as CD45RO-CCR7+CD27+CD95- to exclude memory contaminants. Peripheral blood mononuclear cells were isolated from buffy coats by standard density gradient centrifugation. A FACSAria III was used to flow-sort naive CXCR3-negative and CXCR3-positive CD8+ T cells. Total RNA was extracted from sorted cells with an RNeasy Mini Kit. As to this clonotype: Its recognized antigen is unknown.

This sequence was found in a human donor in good health. Some clones in this sample may be carry-over from other donors' samples. Recombination linked TRBV4-1 to TRBJ1-4; the TCRdb D gene call, TRBD1, has no DNA to confirm it. The source material was naive CXCR3- CD8+ T cells from blood. Taken with the paper, the label for cell subset or site translates to: CD45RO-CCR7+CD27+CD95- naive CD8+ T cells lacking CXCR3 (TNR3-). For the CDR3, the sequence is CASSQEMTGPVTTNEKLFF.